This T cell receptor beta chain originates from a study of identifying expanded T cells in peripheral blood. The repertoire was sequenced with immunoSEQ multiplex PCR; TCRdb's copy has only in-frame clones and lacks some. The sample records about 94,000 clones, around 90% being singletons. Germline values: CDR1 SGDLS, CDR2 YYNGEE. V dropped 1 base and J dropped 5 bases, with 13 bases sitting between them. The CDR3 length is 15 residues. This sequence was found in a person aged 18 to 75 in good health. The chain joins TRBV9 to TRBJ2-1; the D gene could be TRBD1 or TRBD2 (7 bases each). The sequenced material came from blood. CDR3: CASSVSGTDDNEQFF. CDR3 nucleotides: TGTGCCAGCAGCGTAAGCGGGACAGATGACAATGAGCAGTTCTTC.